Listed here is a single T cell receptor (beta chain). Only a few counts were recorded for this clonotype. The clone's antigen remains unknown. No much larger clonotype is one base removed from it; base qualities were not supplied. The sample is drawn from a study of blood T cells in healthy people across ages (dated by TCRdb to between 2015 and 2016). For context, the study as a whole: In model experiments, template switching captured roughly one uniquely barcoded TCR beta cDNA molecule for every two T cells. Using deep sequencing normalized with unique cDNA molecular identifiers, the study measured how TCR beta repertoire diversity changes with age. The donors were divided into four age groups: young (average around 16 years), middle-aged (over 35), aged (under 70) and long-lived (roughly 82). To avoid experimental bias, donors of different ages were spread randomly across the sequencing lanes. Using the same blood draw, the study looked at two additional independent replicas of 1 million unique cDNA reads for two donors, one aged 18 to 30 and the other aged 80 or older.

Here is what the overall study found, with its caveats: As age increased, observed TCR beta diversity per million T cells dropped in a roughly linear way, and a significant reduction was already evident by age around 41. Since profiling was done on bulk unsorted PBMCs, naive and antigen-experienced compartments could not be conclusively compared. Because donor CMV infection status was unknown, age-related changes in expanded clonotypes were potentially confounded. The percentage of naive T cells measured by flow cytometry correlated strongly with observed TCR beta diversity. Total diversity estimates from one million sequenced T cells were considered lower bounds and underestimates. Compared with the aged group, the long-lived group had more naive CD4+ T cells, fewer expanded clones and increased TCR diversity, suggesting age selection.

The 35 to 40 donors, aged about 6 to 100 years, were systemically healthy Caucasian individuals from Russia. Each donor gave ten milliliters of peripheral blood, drawn into EDTA-treated Vacutainer tubes. Ficoll-Paque density-gradient centrifugation was used to isolate PBMCs, with at least 7 million per sample. Trizol reagent was used to extract total RNA from PBMCs, with at least 6 micrograms per sample. For every donor, flow cytometry on a PBMC aliquot measured the percentage of naive CD45RAhigh/CD27high T cells. The library was prepared using 5' RACE. The sequencing machine was an Illumina HiSeq 2500. A second PCR of roughly 6 to 11 cycles was run with a J-beta primer mix and a sample-barcoded 5' primer. Each TCR beta cDNA molecule received a unique molecular identifier from a template-switch 5' adaptor carrying 12 random nucleotides. Each sample yielded at least 2.5 million CDR3-containing paired-end reads. First-strand cDNA was synthesized from all RNA with the Mint cDNA synthesis kit, primed by a TRBC-specific oligonucleotide. Following uracil-DNA glycosylase treatment, a first 18-cycle PCR with universal primers M1SS and BC2_uni_R was performed on all cDNA. The original methods were these. For normalization, 1 million high-quality reads, each with a distinct molecular identifier, were randomly selected from each sample. Instead of being binned into consensus sequences, reads with shared molecular identifiers were discarded. CDR3 identification, clonotype clustering and error correction used MiTCR with a Q25 quality threshold and the strictest error-elimination algorithm. Lower-bound total TCR beta diversity was estimated with a nonparametric unseen species model using Euler transformation. TCRdb ran its own pipeline on the public reads, namely fastp trimming at Q25 and MiXCR clone calling, and kept in-frame beta chains. Under each unique CDR3 protein, matching rows form one entry showing the most common genes and DNA. The V and J calls were determined by TCRdb, not by the authors. The sample yields hundreds of thousands of distinct CDR3 sequences; roughly 64% were counted once. Of the sample, about 20% is held by the ten largest clones.

From cysteine to phenylalanine, the CDR3 is 14 amino acids long. Only the CDR3 part of the read is kept: 42 bases, read in frame from the first base. The germline V gene specifies MNHEY as CDR1 and SVGEGT as CDR2. The V end loses 5 bases and the J end loses 0 bases, and a stretch of 11 bases separates them. Sequencing used blood. This receptor chain uses TRBV6-2 or TRBV6-3 and TRBJ2-7; no D gene call is confident. This receptor was identified in a man aged 25 to 40 in good health. The CDR3 region: CASSHTASSYEQYF. The sequenced DNA is TGTGCCAGCAGTCACACAGCGAGCTCCTACGAGCAGTACTTC.